This T cell receptor (beta chain) derives from a study of CD8 T cells in Susac syndrome. Study-wide points: The authors acknowledged that their TCR sequencing and HLA analysis involved a relatively small number of individuals.

Sequencing of TCR beta, carried out with a high-throughput approach, was applied to CD8+ and CD4+ T cells from the blood. Stable or active relapsing-remitting multiple sclerosis, untreated and meeting revised McDonald criteria, defined the controls. The authors reverse transcribed roughly 0.5 to 1 ug RNA with random hexamers. The CDR3 of TCR beta was amplified by immunoSEQ multiplex PCR across 54 Vbeta and 13 Jbeta. Each CDR3 protein is one row after TCRdb ran MiXCR on the immunoSEQ multiplex PCR reads. The table has 100,000 to 150,000 distinct CDR3 sequences, about 95% seen once; the top ten hold around 0.12%. Notes on this clonotype: Its antigen is still unknown.

This CDR3 has 15 amino acids. V lost 2 bases and J lost 4; bases outside the gene matches: 8. CDR1 is SGHDT, CDR2 YYEEEE, per germline. The clonotype originates from a human donor with multiple sclerosis. This sequence joins TRBV5-6 and TRBJ1-1; 7 positions match TRBD1. Sequencing was performed on CD4+ T cells from PBMCs. The CDR3 loop is CASSFPGQIGTEAFF. The DNA for the CDR3 is TGTGCCAGCAGCTTCCCGGGACAGATCGGCACTGAAGCTTTCTTT.